The following is a T cell receptor (beta chain) sequence with its context. The antigen remains undetermined. Germline lookup yields CDR1 MNHEY and CDR2 SMNVEV (reference sequence). The CDR3 runs to 15 residues. The V end lost 3 bases, the J end lost 4 bases, and 13 bases lay between the germline ends. The data were obtained in a study of T cells after yellow fever vaccination. Overall study: SMART-Seq v4 Ultra Low Input served to prepare low-cell-number fractions.

Synthesis of TCR cDNA relied on 5'RACE template switching, which attached a universal primer site and UMIs. TCRdb redid the calling of the 5' RACE reads with MiXCR, one entry per CDR3 protein. This sample has fewer than 450,000 distinct CDR3 sequences, with roughly 8% found just once. Study-wide results and limits: Peaking on day 5 versus 15, the secondary response was faster but weaker. Primary-vaccination clones mostly resurfaced post-booster (96% CD4, approximately 89% CD8).

The sequencing used PBMCs, collected about 41 days after the first yellow fever vaccination. This receptor was obtained from a man aged 18-30 years who received the YFV17D yellow fever vaccine. This chain joins TRBV27 and TRBJ2-1, with D possibly called TRBD1 or TRBD2 (5 bases each). CDR3 nucleotide sequence: TGTGCCAGCAGTTTTTCCGGGGCTGGGTACAATGAGCAGTTCTTC. Amino acids: CASSFSGAGYNEQFF.